This passage covers 7 T cell receptor beta chains from one sample sequenced in a study of tumor-infiltrating lymphocytes in primary liver carcinoma (dated by TCRdb to 2016 to 2017). Sequencing was performed on an Illumina HiSeq 2500. TCRbeta-specific cDNA was reverse-transcribed from approximately 460 ng total RNA using a constant-region primer and ProtoScript II reverse transcriptase. TCRbeta libraries were built with three nested multiplex PCR rounds, a slightly modified ARM-PCR procedure. Each of the first two PCR rounds ran for around 9 cycles and used multiplex TRBV1-TRBV30 forward primers together with a Cbeta reverse primer. TCRdb reworked the public reads: Q25 trimming with fastp, MiXCR clone assembly, productive beta chains retained. Rows are unified per CDR3 protein, each entry keeping the most common DNA and genes. In this sample the table shows tens of thousands of distinct CDR3 sequences, 55% to 75% of which occur a single time. Around 60% of the sample is in the top ten clones.

Total RNA and DNA were co-extracted without cell sorting from approximately 20-30 mg of bulk tissue using the AllPrep DNA/RNA mini kit. Specimen: liver tumor tissue from sampling region 2. The sample's cell subset or site, from its label and the paper: tumor region T2, inferior pole. These receptor sequences come from a man in his forties or fifties with primary liver carcinoma and hepatitis B virus infection.

This clonotype appeared many times. V gene TRBV9 combines with J gene TRBJ2-2; 7 bases match TRBD1. The CDR3 covers 15 residues. In germline, CDR1 is SGDLS, CDR2 YYNGEE. V gave up 0 bases and J gave up 6 bases; unmatched junction bases: 5. The CDR3 is CASSVGGQRAGELFF. CDR3 nucleotide sequence: TGTGCCAGCAGCGTAGGGGGACAGAGAGCCGGGGAGCTGTTTTTT. The full variable domain, completed using reference TRBV9 and TRBJ2-2, is DSGVTQTPKHLITATGQRVTLRCSPRSGDLSVYWYQQSLDQGLQFLIQYYNGEERAKGNILERFSAQQFPDLHSELNLSSLELGDSALYFCASSVGGQRAGELFFGEGSRLTVL.

J is TRBJ1-6 and V is TRBV12-3 or TRBV12-4; D call uncertain. This CDR3 has 12 amino acids. The V and J ends lost 6 bases and 14 bases respectively, with 14 bases between them. The CDR3 DNA sequence: TGTGCCAGCAGCCGTGACATGGTCACCCTCCACTTT. Its protein product is CASSRDMVTLHF.

Regarding this clonotype: Since the CDR3 does not end with the conserved phenylalanine or tryptophan, this likely comes from a read error. The J gene is TRBJ2-7, the V gene TRBV7-9; D gene unclear. Germline loops: CDR1 SEHNR, CDR2 FQNEAQ (reference sequence). The CDR3 runs 13 residues. CDR3 loop: CASSLDGSYEQYS. The CDR3, as DNA: TGTGCAAGCAGCTTAGACGGGTCCTACGAGCAGTACTCC.

There are many counts of this clonotype. The rearrangement joins TRBV28 to TRBJ2-5; either TRBD1 or TRBD2 may supply D (5 bases each). This CDR3 has 16 amino acids. V was shortened by 4 bases and J by 4 bases, with 19 bases between the two germline ends. Germline V gene data show CDR1 as MDHEN and CDR2 as SYDVKM. CDR3 protein: CASSSVGPKGRETQYF. CDR3 sequence (DNA): TGTGCCAGCAGTTCCGTGGGACCAAAAGGGAGAGAGACCCAGTACTTC.

Concerning this clonotype itself: At one boundary the junction diverges from the germline segment, which might be a read error. The chain is built from TRBV5-5 and TRBJ2-1, with a weak D call TRBD1 (5 bases). Germline values: CDR1 SGHKS, CDR2 YYEKEE (reference sequence). The CDR3 has 15 amino acids. The CDR3: CASSSGHGSYNEQFF. CDR3 coding DNA: TGTGCCAGCAGCTCTGGACATGGTTCCTACAATGAGCAATTCTTC.

Of note for this clonotype: An end of the junction does not agree with germline; a read error may underlie this. The rearrangement joins TRBV11-2 to TRBJ2-3, with D tentatively TRBD2 (6 bases). CDR1 is SGHAT and CDR2 is FQNNGV in the germline V gene. The CDR3 totals 15 residues. In DNA, the CDR3 is TGTGTCAGCAGCTTGACTAGAGGGAGCACAGATATGCAGTATTTT. It is translated as CVSSLTRGSTDMQYF.

This clonotype was counted many times. The V and J genes are TRBV5-4 and TRBJ2-3; D uncertain. The CDR3 runs 15 residues. Trimming left V 3 bases short and J 1 base short, with 12 bases between. Per germline, CDR1 SGHNT and CDR2 YYREEE (reference sequence). CDR3 residues: CASSSVGRGTDTQYF. The DNA of the CDR3 is TGTGCCAGCAGCTCAGTGGGCCGGGGCACAGATACGCAGTATTTT.